What follows are 16 T cell receptor beta chains derived from one specimen sequenced in a study of shared clonotypes between healthy human individuals. TCRdb keeps only in-frame clones here, not all; method: immunoSEQ multiplex PCR. The sample contains around 2.1 million clones, 90% to 96% of which appear only once. The specimen sequenced was naive CD4+ T cells sorted from blood. As to subset: CD45RA+ positively selected. All receptors come from a man in his late teens or twenties in good health.

The chain employs TRBV5-4 and TRBJ2-2, with no clear D. The CDR3 spans 14 residues. The germline V gene encodes CDR1 SGHNT and CDR2 YYREEE (reference sequence). V was pared by 0 bases and J by 5 bases, with 8 bases between. The chain's CDR3 is CASSLGAQTGELFF. CDR3 in DNA: TGTGCCAGCAGCTTGGGGGCGCAGACCGGGGAGCTGTTTTTT.

The CDR3 loop is CAWSVQGPGTQYF. The CDR3 region has the DNA TGTGCCTGGAGTGTACAGGGCCCAGGTACGCAGTATTTT. This sequence joins TRBV30 and TRBJ2-3; possibly TRBD1 for D (6 bases). The CDR3 runs to 13 residues. Trimming took off 0 bases at V and 8 bases at J, with 12 bases between the two ends. The germline V gene has CDR1 GTSNPN and CDR2 SVGIG (reference sequence).

This clone has just one count. The chain recombines TRBV30 with TRBJ2-3; 8 nucleotides agree with TRBD2. The CDR3 covers 13 residues. V was pared by 1 base and J by 6 bases, with 3 bases of the junction left unmatched. Germline V gene data show CDR1 as GTSNPN and CDR2 as SVGIG (reference sequence). CDR3 sequence reads: CAWSGGRHDTQYF. Written as DNA, the CDR3 is TGTGCCTGGAGTGGCGGGAGGCATGATACGCAGTATTTT.

Written as DNA, the CDR3 is TGTGCCAGCAGCAAGCTAGCGGTGGTTCCCAATGAGCAGTTCTTC. Translated: CASSKLAVVPNEQFF. The J gene is TRBJ2-1, the V gene TRBV11-2, with 7 positions matching TRBD2. V dropped 5 bases and J dropped 6; count of bases not matched to a gene: 10. The CDR3 is 15 amino acids. Germline lookup yields CDR1 SGHAT and CDR2 FQNNGV.

CDR3 amino acids: CASSYLSEKLFF. CDR3 bases: TGTGCCAGCAGCTATCTTAGTGAAAAACTGTTTTTT. The chain has TRBV7-9 and TRBJ1-4; D not resolved. Between the trimmed V and J ends, which lost 4 bases and 7 bases, there was a span of 7 bases. Germline V gives CDR1 SEHNR, CDR2 FQNEAQ (reference sequence). The CDR3 is 12 amino acids.

This clone came up once. The rearrangement links TRBV5-1 to TRBJ2-3; D may match TRBD1 or TRBD2 (5 bases each). The V end lost 4 bases, the J end lost 6 bases, and 12 bases lay between the germline ends. Germline-derived CDR1 and CDR2 are SGHRS and YFSETQ. The CDR3 length is 13 residues. In DNA, the CDR3 is TGCGCCAGCAGCCGGGAAGGGGCGGATACGCAGTATTTT. This encodes CASSREGADTQYF.

Only one count was recorded for this clone. In nucleotides, the CDR3 is TGCGCCAGCAGCCTACGGTCGGGCGAGCAGTACTTC. Amino acid sequence: CASSLRSGEQYF. This chain uses TRBV4-1 with TRBJ2-7, with D unresolved. Germline V gene data show CDR1 as MGHRA and CDR2 as YSYEKL. V shed 4 bases and J shed 6 bases, with 10 bases lying between them. The CDR3 loop spans 12 amino acids.

The chain carries TRBV25-1 and TRBJ1-6; the D is unclear. Deletions cut 2 bases from V and 9 bases from J, with 5 bases between. The CDR3 has 12 amino acids. Per the germline V gene, CDR1 is MGHDK and CDR2 is SYGVNS. The CDR3 loop is CASSEHLSPLHF. The CDR3 DNA follows: TGTGCCAGCAGTGAACACCTTTCACCCCTCCACTTT.

This clone has a single count. This chain uses TRBV28 with TRBJ2-7, with TRBD1 matching over 7 bases. The germline V gene has CDR1 MDHEN and CDR2 SYDVKM. Trimming took 1 base from V and 7 from J; bases not matched to a gene: 7. This CDR3 region has 14 residues. CDR3 residues: CASSLFRGHWEQYF. Here the CDR3 DNA reads TGTGCCAGCAGTTTATTTAGGGGGCATTGGGAGCAGTACTTC.

The chain combines TRBV9 with TRBJ2-7; 15 bases agree with TRBD2. The CDR3 length is 19 residues. V was pared by 2 bases and J by 5 bases, with 14 bases of the junction left unmatched. The germline V gene has CDR1 SGDLS and CDR2 YYNGEE. CDR3 loop: CASSVRTSGRARGENEQYF. The DNA of the CDR3 is TGTGCCAGCAGCGTCCGGACTAGCGGGAGGGCGCGGGGGGAAAACGAGCAGTACTTC.

On this clone: Different DNA sequences within this sample yield the same CDR3. The chain has TRBV4-3 and TRBJ1-5; no clear D gene. In germline, CDR1 is LGHNA, CDR2 YSLEER. The CDR3 loop spans 13 amino acids. The ends were cut back, 0 bases at V and 3 bases at J, with 3 bases in the middle. The CDR3 loop is CASSQEPNQPQHF. In DNA, the CDR3 is TGCGCCAGCAGCCAAGAGCCCAATCAGCCCCAGCATTTT.

The chain is built from TRBV5-4 and TRBJ1-6; weak D call: TRBD1 (6 bases). The CDR3 spans 16 residues. From germline, CDR1 is SGHNT and CDR2 YYREEE (reference sequence). Trimming shortened V by 4 bases and J by 8 bases, and 19 bases separated the two germline ends. The CDR3 DNA reads as TGTGCCAGCAGCCCAACAACCGGGACAATGTATTCACCCCTCCACTTT. Amino acid sequence: CASSPTTGTMYSPLHF.

In this sample, this clone turned up once. The rearrangement joins TRBV2 to TRBJ2-2; D gene uncertain. Germline CDR1 is SNHLY and CDR2 is FYNNEI. The ends were cut back, 5 bases at V and 5 bases at J, with 6 bases in the middle. This CDR3 region has 12 residues. CDR3: CASSYTTGELFF. The CDR3 region has the DNA TGTGCCAGCAGTTACACAACCGGGGAGCTGTTTTTT. Filled out from reference TRBV2 and TRBJ2-2, the complete variable domain reads EPEVTQTPSHQVTQMGQEVILRCVPISNHLYFYWYRQILGQKVEFLVSFYNNEISEKSEIFDDQFSVERPDGSNFTLKIRSTKLEDSAMYFCASSYTTGELFFGEGSRLTVL.

V gene TRBV19 combines with J gene TRBJ1-3; D gene uncertain. This CDR3 is 13 amino acids long. Germline-derived CDR1 and CDR2 are LNHDA and SQIVND (reference sequence). V was clipped by 6 bases and J by 0 bases, with 6 bases between them. This CDR3 reads CASRSSSGNTIYF. CDR3 sequence (DNA): TGTGCCAGTAGATCGAGCTCTGGAAACACCATATATTTT.

The chain employs TRBV28 and TRBJ1-1; TRBD1 matches 7 bases. Germline-derived CDR1 and CDR2 are MDHEN and SYDVKM. The CDR3 contains 15 residues. Trimming cost V 5 bases and J 0 bases; bases outside gene matches: 6. The DNA of the CDR3 is TGTGCCAGCAGTGCCAGGGGGGCCGTGAACACTGAAGCTTTCTTT. Residues: CASSARGAVNTEAFF.

The chain has TRBV7-6 and TRBJ2-5; TRBD1 aligns across 7 bases. The ends lost 1 base at V and 5 bases at J; junction bases unmatched: 10. There are 16 residues in the CDR3. Per the germline V gene, CDR1 is SGHVS and CDR2 is FNYEAQ. The CDR3 region is CASSLGAGGIEETQYF. The CDR3 DNA follows: TGTGCCAGCAGCTTAGGTGCAGGGGGAATTGAGGAGACCCAGTACTTC. The full variable domain, its missing parts supplied by reference TRBV7-6 and TRBJ2-5, is GAGVSQSPRYKVTKRGQDVALRCDPISGHVSLYWYRQALGQGPEFLTYFNYEAQQDKSGLPNDRFSAERPEGSISTLTIQRTEQRDSAMYRCASSLGAGGIEETQYFGPGTRLLVL.